The 32 T cell receptor beta chains reported below all come from one sample, sequenced in a study of cytomegalovirus exposure and HLA in healthy donors. Here immunoSEQ multiplex PCR was the method, and the copy in TCRdb shows in-frame clones only, minus some. The sample contains some 76,000 clones, less than 95% of which appear only once. Sequenced input: PBMCs. Receptor source: a woman aged 18-29 years in good health and CMV-seropositive.

CDR3: CASSYSSRGLDTQYF. The DNA of the CDR3 is TGTGCCAGCAGTTACTCTTCCAGGGGTCTTGATACGCAGTATTTT. The chain is built from TRBV6-5 and TRBJ2-3, with D maybe TRBD1 (6 bases). V shed 0 bases and J shed 6 bases, with 13 bases lying between them. Germline CDR1 MNHEY, CDR2 SVGAGI. The length of the CDR3 is 15 residues.

This clone occurred once. The CDR3 spells CASRGPGASYNEQFF. The CDR3, as DNA: TGTGCCAGCAGGGGTCCAGGGGCTTCATACAATGAGCAGTTCTTC. The chain employs TRBV6-1 and TRBJ2-1; tentatively, D is TRBD1 (6 bases). CDR1 MNHNS and CDR2 SASEGT come from the germline V gene. V was pared by 6 bases and J by 4 bases, with 16 bases between. The CDR3 totals 15 residues.

The J gene is TRBJ1-2, the V gene TRBV5-5, with D possibly being TRBD1 (5 bases). This CDR3 region has 15 residues. CDR1 and CDR2 from the germline V gene are SGHKS and YYEKEE (reference sequence). Trimming pared 4 bases from V and 0 bases from J, leaving 13 bases between. The CDR3 reads CASSPGGGANYGYTF. Written as DNA, the CDR3 is TGTGCCAGCAGCCCGGGGGGGGGAGCTAACTATGGCTACACCTTC.

The genes are TRBV11-3 and TRBJ2-7; no firm D call. The CDR3 has 13 amino acids. V lost 1 base to trimming and J lost 5 bases, with 9 bases between them. Germline V lookup: CDR1 SGHNT, CDR2 YENEEA. The CDR3 protein is CASSLVAVDEQYF. DNA for the CDR3: TGTGCCAGCAGCTTAGTCGCGGTGGACGAGCAGTACTTC.

This chain joins TRBV18 and TRBJ2-5; D is unresolved. CDR3 size: 16 residues. Germline V gene lookup returns CDR1 KGHSH and CDR2 LQKENI. With 4 bases removed from V and 5 bases from J, the gap between germline ends came to 20 bases. The CDR3 reads CASSHTSWPPGETQYF. The CDR3 region has the DNA TGTGCCAGCTCACATACGAGTTGGCCCCCCGGGGAGACCCAGTACTTC.

The CDR3 is CASSLDRGRETQYF. The CDR3, as DNA: TGTGCCAGCAGTTTGGACAGGGGAAGAGAGACCCAGTACTTC. This sequence joins TRBV28 and TRBJ2-5, with 9 bases identical to TRBD1. Germline values: CDR1 MDHEN, CDR2 SYDVKM. CDR3 size: 14 residues. Trimming at V came to 3 bases and at J to 4 bases, leaving 3 bases not matched to a gene.

This chain uses TRBV19 with TRBJ2-7; D possibly corresponds to TRBD1 (6 bases). The CDR3 contains 15 residues. Trimming took off 6 bases at V and 0 bases at J, with 15 bases between the two ends. Germline CDR1 and CDR2: LNHDA and SQIVND (reference sequence). CDR3: CASSRNGDNSYEQYF. The CDR3 nucleotides are TGTGCCAGTAGCCGGAACGGGGACAACTCCTACGAGCAGTACTTC.

The CDR3 loop reads CASSSAAGGRGTEAFF. The CDR3 region has the DNA TGTGCCAGCAGCTCGGCGGCAGGGGGAAGGGGGACTGAAGCTTTCTTT. The V gene is TRBV5-4, the J gene TRBJ1-1; TRBD1 matches at 7 bases. V trimming: 3 bases; J trimming: 5 bases; junction bases outside the gene matches: 13. There are 16 residues in the CDR3. The germline V gene encodes CDR1 SGHNT and CDR2 YYREEE (reference sequence).

As concerns this clone: The sample carries other DNA sequences with the same CDR3. The gene calls are TRBV6-5 and TRBJ2-7; 9 nucleotides line up with TRBD1. This CDR3 region has 14 residues. Germline trimming cut 5 bases from V and 6 bases from J; bases unmatched to any gene: 8. Germline CDR1 is MNHEY and CDR2 is SVGAGI. CDR3 nucleotide sequence: TGTGCCAGCAGTCGGACAGGGGAGTTCGGCGAGCAGTACTTC. Its translation is CASSRTGEFGEQYF.

This chain uses TRBV28 with TRBJ2-7; TRBD1 aligns across 11 bases. The CDR3 contains 15 residues. Unmatched junction bases numbered 5, after V lost 2 bases and J lost 5 bases. Germline-derived CDR1 and CDR2 are MDHEN and SYDVKM. The DNA of the CDR3 is TGTGCCAGCAGTTTACGGACAGGGGGCTTAAACGAGCAGTACTTC. As protein: CASSLRTGGLNEQYF.

The rearrangement links TRBV29-1 to TRBJ2-1, with TRBD2 identical over 13 bases. After removal of 5 bases from V and 6 bases from J, the junction contained 4 bases not matched to a gene. Germline CDR1 reads SQVTM; CDR2 reads ANQGSEA. CDR3 length: 14 amino acids. CDR3 region: CSVNTSGRANEQFF. CDR3 nucleotides: TGCAGCGTTAACACTAGCGGGAGGGCCAATGAGCAGTTCTTC.

The genes are TRBV7-2 and TRBJ1-2, with D unresolved. This CDR3 comprises 14 residues. V was shortened by 5 bases and J by 0 bases, with 10 bases between the two germline ends. Germline V gives CDR1 SGHTA, CDR2 FQGNSA. CDR3 protein: CASSHDGTNYGYTF. The CDR3 DNA follows: TGTGCCAGCAGCCACGACGGGACTAACTATGGCTACACCTTC.

The chain carries TRBV27 and TRBJ2-7; TRBD2 aligns across 16 bases. Trimming took 5 bases from V and 6 from J; bases not matched to a gene: 10. This CDR3 is built from 17 residues. Germline V lookup: CDR1 MNHEY, CDR2 SMNVEV (reference sequence). The CDR3 DNA follows: TGTGCCAGCAGTAAGGGACTAGCGGGAGGGCCGTGGCTCGAGCAGTACTTC. This translates into CASSKGLAGGPWLEQYF.

The chain links TRBV29-1 to TRBJ1-1, with TRBD1 identical over 7 bases. Trimming at V came to 6 bases and at J to 5 bases, leaving 12 bases not matched to a gene. Per the germline V gene, CDR1 is SQVTM and CDR2 is ANQGSEA. This CDR3 comprises 14 residues. The CDR3 DNA reads as TGCAGCGTCCGAGTAGACAGGGCCGGGACTGAAGCTTTCTTT. Translation: CSVRVDRAGTEAFF.

The chain employs TRBV5-1 and TRBJ1-1; TRBD1 is a possible D gene (6 bases). The CDR3 loop spans 20 amino acids. Germline CDR1 reads SGHRS; CDR2 reads YFSETQ. Between the trimmed V and J ends, which lost 0 bases and 1 base, there was a span of 25 bases. The CDR3 DNA sequence: TGCGCCAGCAGCTTGGGTATTACCTCAAGGAAGGACAGCGAGAACACTGAAGCTTTCTTT. Amino acid sequence: CASSLGITSRKDSENTEAFF.

The chain is built from TRBV4-1 and TRBJ1-5; D possibly corresponds to TRBD1 (6 bases). Deletions cut 1 base from V and 2 bases from J, with 6 bases between. Looked up from germline, CDR1 is MGHRA and CDR2 is YSYEKL. The CDR3 sequence is 14 residues long. The CDR3 sequence is CASSQGQGNQPQHF. Here the CDR3 DNA reads TGCGCCAGCAGCCAAGGACAGGGCAATCAGCCCCAGCATTTT.

J is TRBJ2-1 and V is TRBV7-6; 10 bases line up with TRBD2. Germline V CDR1 and CDR2: SGHVS, FNYEAQ. Germline trimming cut 4 bases from V and 9 bases from J; bases unmatched to any gene: 15. This CDR3 comprises 17 residues. CDR3 region: CASSSRSLSGGLGEQFF. The CDR3 DNA follows: TGTGCCAGCAGCTCACGGTCCCTTAGCGGGGGGTTGGGTGAGCAGTTCTTC.

The rearrangement uses TRBV2 and TRBJ1-3, with 10 bases identical to TRBD1. Germline CDR1 SNHLY, CDR2 FYNNEI. The length of the CDR3 is 13 residues. The junction had 1 base not matched to a gene; V was cut back by 4 bases and J by 7 bases. The CDR3 nucleotides read TGTGCCAGCAGTGGACAGGGGGCGAACACCATATATTTT. This encodes CASSGQGANTIYF.

The chain combines TRBV25-1 with TRBJ1-1; tentatively, D is TRBD1 (5 bases). The CDR3 sequence is 15 residues long. Germline CDR1 MGHDK, CDR2 SYGVNS. The V and J ends lost 1 base and 4 bases respectively, with 13 bases between them. In DNA, the CDR3 is TGTGCCAGCAGTGAATTCAGGGCCCGAAGCACTGAAGCTTTCTTT. Translated, it gives CASSEFRARSTEAFF.

This clone has only a few counts. This chain joins TRBV2 and TRBJ1-6; D is unresolved. Between the trimmed V and J ends, which lost 6 bases and 7 bases, there was a span of 13 bases. The CDR3 extends over 14 amino acids. CDR1 and CDR2 (germline): SNHLY, FYNNEI. The CDR3 reads CASRLGVGNSPLHF. The DNA for the CDR3 is TGTGCCAGCAGGCTAGGAGTTGGGAATTCACCCCTCCACTTT.

V gene TRBV11-2 combines with J gene TRBJ2-7; D not resolved. Trimming cost V 1 base and J 2 bases, with 9 bases left between them. The CDR3 totals 14 residues. Germline V gene sequence: CDR1 SGHAT, CDR2 FQNNGV. Here the CDR3 DNA reads TGTGCCAGCAGCTTAGGCGGTCCCACCTACGAGCAGTACTTC. It yields the protein CASSLGGPTYEQYF.

The V gene is TRBV6-1, the J gene TRBJ1-4; the D is unclear. V lost 5 bases, J lost 11 bases, and 9 bases lay in between. Germline CDR1 is MNHNS and CDR2 is SASEGT. The CDR3 runs to 11 residues. CDR3 region: CASSYAGKLFF. The CDR3, as DNA: TGTGCCAGCAGTTACGCCGGGAAACTGTTTTTT.

This chain connects TRBV23-1 to TRBJ1-1; tentatively, D is TRBD1 (5 bases). TRBV23-1 is sorted into the ORF group, with uncertain function. Between the trimmed V and J ends, which lost 0 bases and 5 bases, there was a span of 13 bases. This CDR3 comprises 15 residues. The CDR3: CASSQSGSAGTEAFF. In DNA, the CDR3 is TGCGCCAGCAGTCAATCAGGCAGCGCAGGGACTGAAGCTTTCTTT.

The rearrangement uses TRBV28 and TRBJ1-5; D may be TRBD1 (6 bases). The CDR3 runs to 13 residues. Germline CDR1 MDHEN, CDR2 SYDVKM. Trimming removed 5 bases from V and 3 bases from J, with 8 bases in between. The CDR3 protein is CASSRTVNQPQHF. CDR3 DNA: TGTGCCAGCAGTCGGACAGTCAATCAGCCCCAGCATTTT.

V gene TRBV19 combines with J gene TRBJ1-5, with a possible D match to TRBD1 (6 bases). This CDR3 region has 15 residues. Looked up from germline, CDR1 is LNHDA and CDR2 is SQIVND (reference sequence). V gave up 5 bases and J gave up 3 bases, with 14 bases separating them. CDR3 DNA sequence: TGTGCCAGTAGTCCAGACAGGACAGACAATCAGCCCCAGCATTTT. Residues: CASSPDRTDNQPQHF.

This sequence joins TRBV6-6 and TRBJ2-3; 9 positions agree with TRBD2. The CDR3 totals 15 residues. CDR1 and CDR2 from the germline V gene are MNHNY and SVGAGI (reference sequence). With 0 bases clipped from V and 6 bases from J, the junction kept 4 bases outside the gene matches. The CDR3 here is CASSYSSGSPDTQYF. The CDR3, as DNA: TGTGCCAGCAGTTACTCTAGCGGGAGTCCCGATACGCAGTATTTT.

This chain links TRBV18 with TRBJ1-4; 9 bases are shared with TRBD1. V dropped 8 bases and J dropped 7; count of bases not matched to a gene: 8. CDR1 is KGHSH and CDR2 is LQKENI in the germline V gene. The CDR3 has 14 residues. CDR3: CASHTGTGSEKLFF. The DNA of the CDR3 is TGTGCCAGCCACACCGGGACAGGGAGTGAAAAACTGTTTTTT.

This rearrangement joins TRBV18 to TRBJ1-5, with a tentative D call TRBD1 (5 bases). V was cut by 3 bases and J by 7 bases, with 13 bases left in between. Germline lookup yields CDR1 KGHSH and CDR2 LQKENI. This CDR3 spans 14 amino acids. CDR3 in amino acids: CASSPNTGDQPQHF. The CDR3 nucleotides are TGTGCCAGCTCACCTAATACAGGAGACCAGCCCCAGCATTTT. The full variable domain, completed using reference TRBV18 and TRBJ1-5, is NAGVMQNPRHLVRRRGQEARLRCSPMKGHSHVYWYRQLPEEGLKFMVYLQKENIIDESGMPKERFSAEFPKEGPSILRIQQVVRGDSAAYFCASSPNTGDQPQHFGDGTRLSIL.

This sequence joins TRBV2 and TRBJ2-7; 8 positions match TRBD1. CDR1 is SNHLY and CDR2 is FYNNEI in the germline V gene. J lost 6 bases, V lost 5 bases, and 9 bases had no gene match. The CDR3 extends over 14 amino acids. This CDR3 is CASSSSGQGGEQYF. The CDR3 DNA follows: TGTGCCAGCAGTTCCTCTGGACAGGGCGGCGAGCAGTACTTC.

The chain joins TRBV19 to TRBJ1-1; D unclear. Germline V gene lookup returns CDR1 LNHDA and CDR2 SQIVND (reference sequence). The CDR3 has 14 residues. Trimming took 2 bases from V and 5 from J, leaving 12 bases between them. The CDR3 DNA reads TGTGCCAGTAGTATATGGGAGTCAAGAACTGAAGCTTTCTTT. This encodes CASSIWESRTEAFF.

The chain combines TRBV4-2 with TRBJ2-2, with D unresolved. The CDR3 length is 15 residues. V lost 4 bases and J 1 base, leaving 10 bases between the germline ends. Per germline, CDR1 LGHNA and CDR2 YNFKEQ. For the CDR3, the DNA is TGTGCCAGCAGCCCGTTAATCGGGAACACCGGGGAGCTGTTTTTT. This sequence encodes CASSPLIGNTGELFF.

The chain couples TRBV7-3 to TRBJ2-3, with TRBD2 matching over 13 bases. V gave up 5 bases and J gave up 3 bases; unmatched junction bases: 11. This CDR3 has 18 residues. Germline V lookup: CDR1 SGHTA, CDR2 FQGTGA. The CDR3 here is CASSPTSGRGYRTDTQYF. The CDR3 coding sequence is TGTGCCAGCAGCCCTACTAGCGGGAGGGGTTATAGGACAGATACGCAGTATTTT.